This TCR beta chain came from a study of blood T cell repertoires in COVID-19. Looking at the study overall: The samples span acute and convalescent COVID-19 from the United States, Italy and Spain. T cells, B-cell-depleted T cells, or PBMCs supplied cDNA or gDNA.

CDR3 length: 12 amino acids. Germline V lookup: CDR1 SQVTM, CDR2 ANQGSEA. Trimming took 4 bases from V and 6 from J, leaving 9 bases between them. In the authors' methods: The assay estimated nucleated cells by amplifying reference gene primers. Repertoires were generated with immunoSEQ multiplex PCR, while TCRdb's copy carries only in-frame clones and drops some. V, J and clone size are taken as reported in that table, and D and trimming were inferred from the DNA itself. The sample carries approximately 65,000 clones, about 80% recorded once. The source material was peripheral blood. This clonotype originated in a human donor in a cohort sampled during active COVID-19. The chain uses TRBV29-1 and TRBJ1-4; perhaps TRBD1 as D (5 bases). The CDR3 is CSVGTLDEKLFF. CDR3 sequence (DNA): TGCAGCGTTGGGACATTGGATGAAAAACTGTTTTTT.